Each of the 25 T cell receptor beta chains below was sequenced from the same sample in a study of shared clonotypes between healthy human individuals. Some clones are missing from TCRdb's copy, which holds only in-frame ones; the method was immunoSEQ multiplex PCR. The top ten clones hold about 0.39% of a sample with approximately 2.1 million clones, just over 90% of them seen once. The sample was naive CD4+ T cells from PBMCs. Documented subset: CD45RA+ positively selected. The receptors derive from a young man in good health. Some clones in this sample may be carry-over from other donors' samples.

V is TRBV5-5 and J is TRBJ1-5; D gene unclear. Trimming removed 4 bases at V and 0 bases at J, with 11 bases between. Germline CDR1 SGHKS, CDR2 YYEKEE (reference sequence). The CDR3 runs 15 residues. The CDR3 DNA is TGTGCCAGCAGCCCGGGCCCATATAGCAATCAGCCCCAGCATTTT. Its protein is CASSPGPYSNQPQHF. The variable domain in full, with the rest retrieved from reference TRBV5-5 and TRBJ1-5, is DAGVTQSPTHLIKTRGQQVTLRCSPISGHKSVSWYQQVLGQGPQFIFQYYEKEERGRGNFPDRFSARQFPNYSSELNVNALLLGDSALYLCASSPGPYSNQPQHFGDGTRLSIL.

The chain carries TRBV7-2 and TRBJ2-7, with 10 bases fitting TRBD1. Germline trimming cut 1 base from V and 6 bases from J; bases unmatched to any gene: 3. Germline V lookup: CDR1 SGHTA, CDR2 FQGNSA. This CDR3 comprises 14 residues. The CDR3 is CASSLGQGATEQYF. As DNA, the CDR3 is TGTGCCAGCAGCTTAGGACAGGGGGCGACCGAGCAGTACTTC.

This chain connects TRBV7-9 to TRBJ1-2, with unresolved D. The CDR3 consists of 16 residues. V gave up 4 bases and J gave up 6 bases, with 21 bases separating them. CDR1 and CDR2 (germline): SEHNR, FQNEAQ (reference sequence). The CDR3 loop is CASSSTPGEVKNGYTF. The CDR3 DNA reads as TGTGCCAGCAGCTCGACGCCCGGGGAAGTCAAGAATGGCTACACCTTC.

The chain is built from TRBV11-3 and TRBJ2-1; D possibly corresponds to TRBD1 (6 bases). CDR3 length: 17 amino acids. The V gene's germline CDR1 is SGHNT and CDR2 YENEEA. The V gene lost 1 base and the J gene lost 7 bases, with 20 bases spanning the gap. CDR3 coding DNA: TGTGCCAGCAGCTTAGGAGGGGGTCGAGGTTTTGCGAATGAGCAGTTCTTC. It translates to CASSLGGGRGFANEQFF.

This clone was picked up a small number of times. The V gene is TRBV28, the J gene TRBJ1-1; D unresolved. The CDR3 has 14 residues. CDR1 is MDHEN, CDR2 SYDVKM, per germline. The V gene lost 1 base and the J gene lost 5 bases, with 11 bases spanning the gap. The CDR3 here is CASSLYGLWTEAFF. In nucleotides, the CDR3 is TGTGCCAGCAGTTTATATGGTTTATGGACTGAAGCTTTCTTT.

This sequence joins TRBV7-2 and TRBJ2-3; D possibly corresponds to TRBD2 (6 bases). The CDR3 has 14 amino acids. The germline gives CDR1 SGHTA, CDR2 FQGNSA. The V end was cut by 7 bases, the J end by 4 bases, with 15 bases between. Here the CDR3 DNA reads TGTGCCAGCACCGGGGGAACTAGTCCAGATACGCAGTATTTT. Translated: CASTGGTSPDTQYF.

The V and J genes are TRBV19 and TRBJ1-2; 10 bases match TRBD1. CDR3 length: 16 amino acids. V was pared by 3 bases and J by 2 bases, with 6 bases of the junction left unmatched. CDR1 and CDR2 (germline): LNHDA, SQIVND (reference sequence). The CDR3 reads CASSIPRTGGNYGYTF. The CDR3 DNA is TGTGCCAGTAGTATCCCCAGGACAGGGGGAAACTATGGCTACACCTTC.

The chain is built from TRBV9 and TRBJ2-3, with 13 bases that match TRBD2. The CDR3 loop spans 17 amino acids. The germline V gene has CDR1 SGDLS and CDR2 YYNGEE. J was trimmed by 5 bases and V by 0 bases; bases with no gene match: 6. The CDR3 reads CASSVGTSGSVRDTQYF. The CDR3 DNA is TGTGCCAGCAGCGTAGGGACTAGCGGGAGCGTGAGAGATACGCAGTATTTT.

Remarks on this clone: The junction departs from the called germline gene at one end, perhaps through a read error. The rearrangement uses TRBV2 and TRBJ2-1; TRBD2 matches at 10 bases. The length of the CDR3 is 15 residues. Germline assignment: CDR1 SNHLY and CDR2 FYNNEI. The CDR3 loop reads CASREGTSDYNEQFF. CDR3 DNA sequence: TGTGCCAGCAGAGAAGGGACTAGCGATTACAATGAGCAGTTCTTC. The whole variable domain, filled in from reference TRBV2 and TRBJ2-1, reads EPEVTQTPSHQVTQMGQEVILRCVPISNHLYFYWYRQILGQKVEFLVSFYNNEISEKSEIFDDQFSVERPDGSNFTLKIRSTKLEDSAMYFCASREGTSDYNEQFFGPGTRLTVL.

CDR3 sequence (DNA): TGCGCCAGCAGCCGAGAGGGCAGGGACTATGGCTACACCTTC. Protein: CASSREGRDYGYTF. This rearrangement joins TRBV4-1 to TRBJ1-2, with D possibly being TRBD1 (5 bases). The ends were cut back, 4 bases at V and 3 bases at J, with 12 bases in the middle. The CDR3 has 14 amino acids. Germline V gene lookup returns CDR1 MGHRA and CDR2 YSYEKL.

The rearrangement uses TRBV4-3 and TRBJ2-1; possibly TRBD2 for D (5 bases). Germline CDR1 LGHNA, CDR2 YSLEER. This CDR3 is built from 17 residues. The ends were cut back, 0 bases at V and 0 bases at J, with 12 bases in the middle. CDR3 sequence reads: CASSQDNSGSSYNEQFF. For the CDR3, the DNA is TGCGCCAGCAGCCAAGATAATAGTGGGAGCTCCTACAATGAGCAGTTCTTC.

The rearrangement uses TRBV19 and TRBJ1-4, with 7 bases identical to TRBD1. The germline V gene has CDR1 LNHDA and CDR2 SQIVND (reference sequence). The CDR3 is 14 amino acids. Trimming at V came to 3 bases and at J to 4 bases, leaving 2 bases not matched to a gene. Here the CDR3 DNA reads TGTGCCAGTAGTATGGGACAGTTTAATGAAAAACTGTTTTTT. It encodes CASSMGQFNEKLFF.

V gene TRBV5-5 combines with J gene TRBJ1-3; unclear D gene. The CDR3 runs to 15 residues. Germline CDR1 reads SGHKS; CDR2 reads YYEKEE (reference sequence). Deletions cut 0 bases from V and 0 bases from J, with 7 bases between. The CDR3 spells CASSLEANSGNTIYF. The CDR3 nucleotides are TGTGCCAGCAGCTTGGAGGCAAACTCTGGAAACACCATATATTTT.

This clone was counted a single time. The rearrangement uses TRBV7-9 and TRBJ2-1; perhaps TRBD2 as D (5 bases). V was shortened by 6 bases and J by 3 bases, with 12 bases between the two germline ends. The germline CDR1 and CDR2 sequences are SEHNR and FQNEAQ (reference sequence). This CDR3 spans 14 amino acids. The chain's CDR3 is CASSPATSYNEQFF. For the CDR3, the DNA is TGTGCCAGCAGTCCCGCCACTAGCTACAATGAGCAGTTCTTC.

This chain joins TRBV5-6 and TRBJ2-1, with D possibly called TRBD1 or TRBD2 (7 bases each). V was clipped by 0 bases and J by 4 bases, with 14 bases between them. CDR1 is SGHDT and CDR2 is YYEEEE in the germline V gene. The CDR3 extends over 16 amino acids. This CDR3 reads CASSLEGAGAYNEQFF. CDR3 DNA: TGTGCCAGCAGCTTGGAGGGGGCGGGAGCGTACAATGAGCAGTTCTTC. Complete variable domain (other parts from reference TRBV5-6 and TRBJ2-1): DAGVTQSPTHLIKTRGQQVTLRCSPKSGHDTVSWYQQALGQGPQFIFQYYEEEERQRGNFPDRFSGHQFPNYSSELNVNALLLGDSALYLCASSLEGAGAYNEQFFGPGTRLTVL.

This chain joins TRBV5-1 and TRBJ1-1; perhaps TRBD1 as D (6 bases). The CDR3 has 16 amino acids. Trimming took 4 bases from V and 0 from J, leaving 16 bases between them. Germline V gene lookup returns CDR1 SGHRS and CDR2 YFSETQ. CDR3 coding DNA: TGCGCCAGCAGCCCAATCCTACAGGGACTGAACACTGAAGCTTTCTTT. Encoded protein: CASSPILQGLNTEAFF.

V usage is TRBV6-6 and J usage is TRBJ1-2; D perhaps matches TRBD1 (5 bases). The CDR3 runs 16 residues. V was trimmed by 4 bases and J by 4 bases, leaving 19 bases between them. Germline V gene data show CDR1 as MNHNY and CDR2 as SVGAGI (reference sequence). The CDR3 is CASSSNHRTTTYGYTF. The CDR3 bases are TGTGCCAGCAGTTCTAACCACAGGACTACGACCTATGGCTACACCTTC.

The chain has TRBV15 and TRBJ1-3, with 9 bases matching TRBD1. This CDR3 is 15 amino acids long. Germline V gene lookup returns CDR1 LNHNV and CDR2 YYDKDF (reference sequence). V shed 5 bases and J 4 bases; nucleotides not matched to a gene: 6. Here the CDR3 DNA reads TGTGCCACCAGCTACGACAGGGGGAGCGGAAACACCATATATTTT. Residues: CATSYDRGSGNTIYF.

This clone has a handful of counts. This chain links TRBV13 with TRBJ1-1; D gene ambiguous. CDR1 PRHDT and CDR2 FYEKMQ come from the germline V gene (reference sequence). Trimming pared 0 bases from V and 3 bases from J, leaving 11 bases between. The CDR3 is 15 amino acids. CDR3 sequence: CASSLGLSSYTEAFF. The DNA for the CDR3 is TGTGCCAGCAGCTTAGGCCTTAGCAGCTACACTGAAGCTTTCTTT. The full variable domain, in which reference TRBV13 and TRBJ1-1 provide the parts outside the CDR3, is AAGVIQSPRHLIKEKRETATLKCYPIPRHDTVYWYQQGPGQDPQFLISFYEKMQSDKGSIPDRFSAQQFSDYHSELNMSSLELGDSALYFCASSLGLSSYTEAFFGQGTRLTVV.

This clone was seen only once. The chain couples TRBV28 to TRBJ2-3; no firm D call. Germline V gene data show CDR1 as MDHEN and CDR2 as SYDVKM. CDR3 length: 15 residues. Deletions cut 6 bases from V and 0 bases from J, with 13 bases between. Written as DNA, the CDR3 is TGTGCCAGCAGGGGCAGCGCAGTCAGCACAGATACGCAGTATTTT. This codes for CASRGSAVSTDTQYF.

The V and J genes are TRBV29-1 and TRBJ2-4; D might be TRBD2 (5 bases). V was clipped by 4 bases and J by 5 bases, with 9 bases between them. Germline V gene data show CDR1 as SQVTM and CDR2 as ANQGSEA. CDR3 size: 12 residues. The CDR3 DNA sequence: TGCAGCGTTGGGACTTACCAAAACATTCAGTACTTC. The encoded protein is CSVGTYQNIQYF. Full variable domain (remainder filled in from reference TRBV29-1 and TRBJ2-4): SAVISQKPSRDICQRGTSLTIQCQVDSQVTMMFWYRQQPGQSLTLIATANQGSEATYESGFVIDKFPISRPNLTFSTLTVSNMSPEDSSIYLCSVGTYQNIQYFGAGTRLSVL.

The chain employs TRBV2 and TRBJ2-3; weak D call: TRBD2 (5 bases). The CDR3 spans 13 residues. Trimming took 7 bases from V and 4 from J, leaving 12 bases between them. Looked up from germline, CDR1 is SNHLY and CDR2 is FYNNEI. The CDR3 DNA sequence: TGTGCCAGCATGAGCGGCGGCGCAGATACGCAGTATTTT. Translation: CASMSGGADTQYF.

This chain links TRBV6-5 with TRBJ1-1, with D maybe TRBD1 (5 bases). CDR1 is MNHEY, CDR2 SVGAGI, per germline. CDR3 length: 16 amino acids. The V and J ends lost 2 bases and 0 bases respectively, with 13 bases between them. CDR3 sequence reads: CASSYEPLGVNTEAFF. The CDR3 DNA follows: TGTGCCAGCAGTTACGAACCCCTGGGGGTGAACACTGAAGCTTTCTTT.

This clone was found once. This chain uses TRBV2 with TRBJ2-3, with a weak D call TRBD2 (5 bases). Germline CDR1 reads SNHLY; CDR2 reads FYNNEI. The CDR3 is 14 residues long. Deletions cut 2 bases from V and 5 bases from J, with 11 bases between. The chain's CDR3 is CASSETSYEDTQYF. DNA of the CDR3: TGTGCCAGCAGTGAAACTAGTTATGAAGATACGCAGTATTTT.

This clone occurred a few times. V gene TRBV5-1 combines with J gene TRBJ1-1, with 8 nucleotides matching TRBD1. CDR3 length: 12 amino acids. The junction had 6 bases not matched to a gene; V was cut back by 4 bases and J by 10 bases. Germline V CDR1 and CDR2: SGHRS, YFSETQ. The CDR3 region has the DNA TGCGCCAGCAGCCCCGGACAGGGTCGAGCTTTCTTT. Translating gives CASSPGQGRAFF.